One and the same sample provided the 18 T cell receptor beta chains below, sequenced in a study of blood T cell repertoires in COVID-19. TCRdb keeps only in-frame clones here, not all; method: immunoSEQ multiplex PCR. Here the sample spans approximately 150,000 clones, around nine tenths being singletons. Sequencing used peripheral blood. The receptors shown here come from a woman aged 45-65 years with active or convalescent COVID-19.

This clone was picked up a small number of times. J is TRBJ1-5 and V is TRBV4-2, with a possible D match to TRBD1 (5 bases). The CDR3 totals 18 residues. Germline CDR1 LGHNA, CDR2 YNFKEQ. Trimming removed 7 bases at V and 0 bases at J, with 22 bases between. CDR3 sequence: CASTEGDRGVGSNQPQHF. DNA of the CDR3: TGTGCCAGCACTGAAGGGGATCGGGGGGTCGGTAGCAATCAGCCCCAGCATTTT.

The V gene is TRBV11-2, the J gene TRBJ1-1; 7 positions agree with TRBD1. V trimming: 0 bases; J trimming: 5 bases; junction bases outside the gene matches: 6. The CDR3 has 15 amino acids. Germline V gives CDR1 SGHAT, CDR2 FQNNGV. CDR3 bases: TGTGCCAGCAGCTTAGAAGGGACAGTGGGAACTGAAGCTTTCTTT. Protein product: CASSLEGTVGTEAFF.

This chain connects TRBV7-6 to TRBJ2-1; 8 nucleotides line up with TRBD1. Germline V gene sequence: CDR1 SGHVS, CDR2 FNYEAQ. V dropped 5 bases and J dropped 9; count of bases not matched to a gene: 12. The CDR3 is 15 residues long. The CDR3 loop is CASSTRTGMNSEQFF. The DNA of the CDR3 is TGTGCCAGCAGCACCCGGACAGGGATGAACAGTGAGCAGTTCTTC.

J is TRBJ2-3 and V is TRBV7-2, with TRBD2 identical over 7 bases. The V segment lost 1 base and the J segment 0 bases; nucleotides outside the gene matches: 10. The CDR3 extends over 18 amino acids. Germline V gene sequence: CDR1 SGHTA, CDR2 FQGNSA. The CDR3 loop is CASSLVPGGGRSTDTQYF. Written as DNA, the CDR3 is TGTGCCAGCAGCTTAGTACCCGGCGGGGGACGTAGCACAGATACGCAGTATTTT.

The genes are TRBV29-1 and TRBJ1-1; no definite D call. CDR3 length: 11 amino acids. Deletions cut 7 bases from V and 4 bases from J, with 10 bases between. Germline V gene sequence: CDR1 SQVTM, CDR2 ANQGSEA. For the CDR3, the DNA is TGCAGCGGGACCCGGGGCACTGAAGCTTTCTTT. It codes for CSGTRGTEAFF. Complete variable domain (other parts from reference TRBV29-1 and TRBJ1-1): SAVISQKPSRDICQRGTSLTIQCQVDSQVTMMFWYRQQPGQSLTLIATANQGSEATYESGFVIDKFPISRPNLTFSTLTVSNMSPEDSSIYLCSGTRGTEAFFGQGTRLTVV.

The gene calls are TRBV11-2 and TRBJ2-5; 8 bases are a match to TRBD2. The CDR3 is 14 residues long. Trimming removed 5 bases from V and 3 bases from J; junction bases left unmatched: 5. Germline loops: CDR1 SGHAT, CDR2 FQNNGV. The CDR3: CASSRGTSEETQYF. CDR3 nucleotide sequence: TGTGCCAGCAGCCGAGGGACTAGTGAAGAGACCCAGTACTTC.

This clone was seen a handful of times. This chain joins TRBV3-1 (or the pseudogene TRBV3-2) and TRBJ1-1; D possibly corresponds to TRBD1 (6 bases). The CDR3 runs to 12 residues. V was clipped by 6 bases and J by 1 base, with 6 bases between them. Per germline, CDR1 LGHDT and CDR2 YNNKEL (reference sequence). Here the CDR3 reads CASRQGNTEAFF. DNA for the CDR3: TGTGCCAGCAGACAGGGGAACACTGAAGCTTTCTTT.

This clone was observed once. This rearrangement joins TRBV4-3 to TRBJ2-1; tentative D call: TRBD1 (6 bases). Germline V CDR1 and CDR2: LGHNA, YSLEER. CDR3 length: 13 residues. The V gene lost 9 bases and the J gene lost 5 bases, with 14 bases spanning the gap. CDR3 sequence: CASRGLGDNEQFF. The CDR3 nucleotides are TGCGCCAGTAGGGGGTTAGGGGACAATGAGCAGTTCTTC.

The chain joins TRBV7-8 to TRBJ2-3; TRBD2 is a possible D gene (6 bases). Germline V gene lookup returns CDR1 SGHVS and CDR2 FQNEAQ. The CDR3 has 15 amino acids. Between the trimmed V and J ends, which lost 3 bases and 3 bases, there was a span of 13 bases. CDR3 bases: TGTGCCAGCAGCTTGGAAGCGGGTGGGACAGATACGCAGTATTTT. Residues: CASSLEAGGTDTQYF.

The chain is built from TRBV5-1 and TRBJ2-3; TRBD2 matches at 16 bases. This CDR3 region has 18 residues. With V trimmed by 4 bases and J by 3 bases, 8 bases remained unmatched. CDR1 and CDR2 (germline): SGHRS, YFSETQ. The CDR3 coding sequence is TGCGCCAGCAGCCCGGGGACTAGCGGGGGGGTAAAGACAGATACGCAGTATTTT. Its protein product is CASSPGTSGGVKTDTQYF.

The sample holds one count of this clone. The CDR3 DNA reads TGTGCCAGCTCACCGAAGGATTCCCGGGACTATCAGTTCTTC. This encodes CASSPKDSRDYQFF. The rearrangement links TRBV18 to TRBJ2-1; 7 bases agree with TRBD2. Losses at the gene ends were 3 bases for V and 13 bases for J; bases not matched to a gene: 12. Germline CDR1 KGHSH, CDR2 LQKENI. This CDR3 has 14 amino acids.

V and J are TRBV5-5 and TRBJ1-2, with 7 positions matching TRBD1. CDR3 length: 15 amino acids. Trimming removed 3 bases from V and 4 bases from J; junction bases left unmatched: 9. Germline assignment: CDR1 SGHKS and CDR2 YYEKEE (reference sequence). DNA for the CDR3: TGTGCCAGCAGCTGGGCATACAGGGGCGGCTATGGCTACACCTTC. Translated, it gives CASSWAYRGGYGYTF. The whole variable domain, filled in from reference TRBV5-5 and TRBJ1-2, reads DAGVTQSPTHLIKTRGQQVTLRCSPISGHKSVSWYQQVLGQGPQFIFQYYEKEERGRGNFPDRFSARQFPNYSSELNVNALLLGDSALYLCASSWAYRGGYGYTFGSGTRLTVV.

This chain connects TRBV19 to TRBJ2-7, with 7 bases matching TRBD1. The CDR3 is 14 amino acids. V gave up 5 bases and J gave up 6 bases; unmatched junction bases: 10. Germline V gene sequence: CDR1 LNHDA, CDR2 SQIVND (reference sequence). Here the CDR3 DNA reads TGTGCCAGTAGTTTTACACAGGGGATGGCCGAGCAGTACTTC. It yields the protein CASSFTQGMAEQYF. The full variable domain, with the rest looked up from reference TRBV19 and TRBJ2-7, is DGGITQSPKYLFRKEGQNVTLSCEQNLNHDAMYWYRQDPGQGLRLIYYSQIVNDFQKGDIAEGYSVSREKKESFPLTVTSAQKNPTAFYLCASSFTQGMAEQYFGPGTRLTVT.

The rearrangement uses TRBV13 and TRBJ2-6; possible D gene TRBD2, 6 bases. This CDR3 has 19 residues. V was shortened by 3 bases and J by 1 base, with 19 bases between the two germline ends. CDR1 and CDR2 from the germline V gene are PRHDT and FYEKMQ (reference sequence). CDR3 loop: CASSFGGGAWESGANVLTF. For the CDR3, the DNA is TGTGCCAGCAGCTTCGGTGGAGGGGCGTGGGAATCTGGGGCCAACGTCCTGACTTTC. Looking up the rest from reference TRBV13 and TRBJ2-6 gives the full variable domain: AAGVIQSPRHLIKEKRETATLKCYPIPRHDTVYWYQQGPGQDPQFLISFYEKMQSDKGSIPDRFSAQQFSDYHSELNMSSLELGDSALYFCASSFGGGAWESGANVLTFGAGSRLTVL.

J is TRBJ2-2 and V is TRBV27, with 9 bases aligning to TRBD2. The V gene end was trimmed by 3 bases and the J gene end by 6 bases; junction bases not matched to a gene: 2. CDR1 is MNHEY and CDR2 is SMNVEV in the germline V gene (reference sequence). The CDR3 runs 14 residues. The CDR3 loop reads CASSLREGPGELFF. CDR3 bases: TGTGCCAGCAGTTTGCGGGAGGGCCCCGGGGAGCTGTTTTTT.

The CDR3 here is CASSSGGLNTEAFF. The CDR3 coding sequence is TGTGCCAGCAGTTCAGGGGGCCTGAACACTGAAGCTTTCTTT. This chain connects TRBV28 to TRBJ1-1; 8 bases fit TRBD1. With 4 bases clipped from V and 0 bases from J, the junction kept 1 base outside the gene matches. Germline loops: CDR1 MDHEN, CDR2 SYDVKM. There are 14 residues in the CDR3. The full variable domain, its missing parts supplied by reference TRBV28 and TRBJ1-1, is DVKVTQSSRYLVKRTGEKVFLECVQDMDHENMFWYRQDPGLGLRLIYFSYDVKMKEKGDIPEGYSVSREKKERFSLILESASTNQTSMYLCASSSGGLNTEAFFGQGTRLTVV.

The chain links TRBV6-5 to TRBJ1-5; the match to TRBD1 covers 7 bases. V lost 8 bases to trimming and J lost 1 base; unmatched junction nucleotides: 2. Germline V lookup: CDR1 MNHEY, CDR2 SVGAGI. The CDR3 length is 13 residues. The chain's CDR3 is CASGDRSNQPQHF. In DNA form, the CDR3 reads TGTGCCAGCGGGGACAGAAGCAATCAGCCCCAGCATTTT.

The DNA for the CDR3 is TGTGCCAGCAGCGTAGACGTAGCCACCTACGAGCAGTACTTC. Protein product: CASSVDVATYEQYF. The chain uses TRBV9 and TRBJ2-7; no firm D call. V lost 0 bases, J lost 2 bases, and 9 bases lay in between. The CDR3 has 14 residues. The germline gives CDR1 SGDLS, CDR2 YYNGEE.